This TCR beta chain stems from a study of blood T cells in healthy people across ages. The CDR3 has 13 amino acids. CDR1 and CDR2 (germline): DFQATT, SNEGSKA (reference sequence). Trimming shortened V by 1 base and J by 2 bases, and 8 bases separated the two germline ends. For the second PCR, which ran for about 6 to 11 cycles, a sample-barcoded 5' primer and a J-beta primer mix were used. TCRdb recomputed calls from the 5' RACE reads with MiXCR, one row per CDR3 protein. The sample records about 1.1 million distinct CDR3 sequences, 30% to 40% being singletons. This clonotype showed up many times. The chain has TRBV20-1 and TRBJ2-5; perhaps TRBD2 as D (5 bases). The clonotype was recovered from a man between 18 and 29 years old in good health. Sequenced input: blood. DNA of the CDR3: TGCAGTGCTAGAGTCGGGAATCAAGAGACCCAGTACTTC. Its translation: CSARVGNQETQYF.